The text below deals with one T cell receptor (beta chain). This CDR3 is built from 14 residues. The germline gives CDR1 SNHLY, CDR2 FYNNEI. After removal of 8 bases from V and 5 bases from J, the junction contained 6 bases not matched to a gene. RNA in amounts of about 0.5 to 1 ug was reverse transcribed with random hexamers. Coverage of TCR beta CDR3 amplification by immunoSEQ multiplex PCR extended to 54 Vbeta and 13 Jbeta. TCRdb ran MiXCR on the immunoSEQ multiplex PCR reads and lists one entry per CDR3 protein. The table has around 300,000 distinct CDR3 sequences, about 91% seen once. The data originate from a study of CD8 T cells in Susac syndrome. Sequencing of TCR beta was performed on blood CD8+ and CD4+ T cells. TEMRA cells underwent FACS enrichment and CD8+ and CD4+ T cells underwent negative isolation.

This TCR was recovered from a human donor with multiple sclerosis. Sequenced material: CD8+ T cells from PBMCs. This chain joins TRBV2 and TRBJ2-2; 9 nucleotides match TRBD1. The CDR3 sequence: CASEWGQGTGELFF. The CDR3 DNA reads TGTGCCAGCGAATGGGGACAGGGAACCGGGGAGCTGTTTTTT.